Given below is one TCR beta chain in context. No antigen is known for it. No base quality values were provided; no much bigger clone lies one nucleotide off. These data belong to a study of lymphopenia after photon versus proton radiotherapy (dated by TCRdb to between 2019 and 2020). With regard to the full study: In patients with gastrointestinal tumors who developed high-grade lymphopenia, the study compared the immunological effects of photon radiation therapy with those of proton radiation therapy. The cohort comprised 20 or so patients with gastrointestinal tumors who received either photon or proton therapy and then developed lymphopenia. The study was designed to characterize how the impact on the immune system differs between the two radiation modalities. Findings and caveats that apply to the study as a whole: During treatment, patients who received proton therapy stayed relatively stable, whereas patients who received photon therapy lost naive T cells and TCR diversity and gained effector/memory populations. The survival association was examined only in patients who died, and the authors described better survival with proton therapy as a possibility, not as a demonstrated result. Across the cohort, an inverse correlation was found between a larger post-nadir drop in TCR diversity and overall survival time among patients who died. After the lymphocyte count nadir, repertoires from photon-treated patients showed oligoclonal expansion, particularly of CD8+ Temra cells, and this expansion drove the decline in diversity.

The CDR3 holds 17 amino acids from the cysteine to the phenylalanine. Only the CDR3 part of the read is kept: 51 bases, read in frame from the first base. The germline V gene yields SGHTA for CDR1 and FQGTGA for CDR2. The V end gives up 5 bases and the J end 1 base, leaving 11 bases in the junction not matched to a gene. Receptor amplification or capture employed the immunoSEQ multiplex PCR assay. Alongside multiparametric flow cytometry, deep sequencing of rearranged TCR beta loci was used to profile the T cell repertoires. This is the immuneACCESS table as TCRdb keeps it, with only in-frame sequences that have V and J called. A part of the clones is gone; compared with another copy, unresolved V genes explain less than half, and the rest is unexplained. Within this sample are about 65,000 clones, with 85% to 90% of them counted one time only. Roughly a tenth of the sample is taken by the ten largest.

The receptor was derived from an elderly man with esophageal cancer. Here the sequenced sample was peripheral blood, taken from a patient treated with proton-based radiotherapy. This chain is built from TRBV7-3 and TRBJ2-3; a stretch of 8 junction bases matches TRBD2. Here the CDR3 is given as CASSRRASGSRTDTQYF. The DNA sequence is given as TGTGCCAGCAGCCGCCGGGCTAGCGGGTCTCGCACAGATACGCAGTATTTT.